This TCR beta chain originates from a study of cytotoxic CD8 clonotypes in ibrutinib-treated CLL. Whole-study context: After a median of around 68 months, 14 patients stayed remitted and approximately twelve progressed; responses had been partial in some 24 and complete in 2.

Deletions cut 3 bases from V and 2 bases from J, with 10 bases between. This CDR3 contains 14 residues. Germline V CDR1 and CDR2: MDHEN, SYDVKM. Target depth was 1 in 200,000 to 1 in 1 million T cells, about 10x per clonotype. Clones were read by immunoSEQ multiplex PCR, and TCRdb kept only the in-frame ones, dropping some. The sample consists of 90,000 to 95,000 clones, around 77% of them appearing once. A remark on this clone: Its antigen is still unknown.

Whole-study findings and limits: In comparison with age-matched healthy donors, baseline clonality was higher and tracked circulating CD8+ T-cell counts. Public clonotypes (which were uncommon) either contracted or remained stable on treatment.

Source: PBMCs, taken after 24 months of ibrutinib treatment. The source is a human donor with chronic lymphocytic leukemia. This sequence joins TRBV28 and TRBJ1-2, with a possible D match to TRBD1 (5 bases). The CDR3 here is CASSLGGWNYGYTF. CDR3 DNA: TGTGCCAGCAGTTTGGGGGGATGGAACTATGGCTACACCTTC.